This T cell receptor beta chain was recorded in a study of blood T cells in healthy people across ages. Study-level results: Per million T cells, TCR beta diversity dropped roughly linearly as age increased. There was a strong correlation between TCR beta diversity and naive T cell percentage.

Total RNA extracted from each sample amounted to at least 6 micrograms. To note about this clonotype: The antigen is not known.

For the second PCR, which ran for roughly 7 to 11 cycles, a sample-barcoded 5' primer and a J-beta primer mix were used. TCRdb re-called the 5' RACE reads with MiXCR, one entry per CDR3 protein. The data hold about 1.4 million distinct CDR3 sequences, with roughly 59% observed a single time. The clonotype comes from a man aged 18 to 29 in good health. The source material was blood.

CDR3 protein: CASSNHGQGLYEQYF. The CDR3 nucleotides are TGTGCCAGCAGCAATCATGGACAGGGTCTGTACGAGCAGTACTTC. The rearrangement links TRBV21-1 to TRBJ2-7; TRBD1, as called in the table, went unchecked against the DNA. TRBV21-1 is tagged as a pseudogene. The CDR3 runs to 15 residues.